Listed below are T cell receptor beta chains from one sample, sequenced in a study of response to subunit inactivated influenza vaccine. In TCRdb, the RT-PCR reads were re-called with MiXCR into one record per CDR3 protein. The data hold over 650,000 distinct CDR3 sequences, with roughly 20% observed a single time. Here the sequenced sample was PBMCs from blood, taken 4 to 6 days after vaccination. These receptors were taken from a man aged 50-60 years who received an inactivated influenza vaccine. Both conserved end residues are part of each CDR3. D genes are given only for firm matches. A row's size may be missing; if present it is once, few, many or a size class.

j_gene | d_gene | abundance | v_gene | CDR3aa | CDR3nt
TRBJ2-1 | - | few | TRBV12-3/TRBV12-4 | CASSPRSLPYNEQFF | TGTGCCAGCAGCCCCCGGTCCCTCCCCTACAATGAGCAGTTCTTC
TRBJ1-4 | TRBD1 | few | TRBV5-1 | CASSLVFSRQGVATNEKLFF | TGCGCCAGCAGCTTGGTTTTTTCGCGGCAGGGGGTTGCAACTAATGAAAAACTGTTTTTT
TRBJ2-3 | TRBD1 | few | TRBV7-2 | CASSLPGQVDTQYF | TGTGCCAGCAGCCTCCCGGGACAGGTAGATACGCAGTATTTT
TRBJ2-5 | TRBD2 | - | TRBV4-3 | CASSQVAGVTFETQYF | TGCGCCAGCAGCCAAGTTGCGGGGGTTACCTTTGAGACCCAGTACTTC
TRBJ2-2 | TRBD2 | - | TRBV5-1 | CASSRATSGSPGELFF | TGCGCCAGCAGCCGTGCAACTAGCGGGAGTCCCGGGGAGCTGTTTTTT
TRBJ2-7 | TRBD1 | many | TRBV29-1 | CSVEDRDSSYEQYF | TGCAGCGTTGAAGATCGGGACAGCTCCTACGAGCAGTACTTC
TRBJ2-7 | TRBD1 | - | TRBV20-1 | CSAYRGLGTIYEQYF | TGCAGTGCTTACAGGGGTCTAGGGACCATCTACGAGCAGTACTTC
TRBJ2-6 | TRBD2 | many | TRBV3-1 | CASSQRLAGGSGANVLTF | TGTGCCAGCAGCCAAAGACTAGCGGGGGGGTCTGGGGCCAACGTCCTGACTTTC
TRBJ2-5 | TRBD2 | - | TRBV12-3/TRBV12-4 | CASRSLSGRWETQYF | TGTGCCAGCAGATCTCTTAGCGGGAGGTGGGAGACCCAGTACTTC
TRBJ2-2 | - | few | TRBV6-1 | CASSGTPNTGELFF | TGTGCCAGCAGCGGAACTCCGAACACCGGGGAGCTGTTTTTT
TRBJ1-1 | - | few | TRBV7-2 | CASSPDGGFGTEAFF | TGTGCCAGCAGCCCTGATGGGGGGTTTGGCACTGAAGCTTTCTTT
TRBJ2-3 | - | - | TRBV7-2 | CASSFHRRTSFTDTQYF | TGTGCCAGCAGCTTCCATAGGAGAACTAGCTTTACAGATACGCAGTATTTT
TRBJ2-7 | TRBD2 | - | TRBV28 | CASSLILAGAAYEQYF | TGTGCCAGCAGTTTAATCCTAGCGGGGGCCGCGTACGAGCAGTACTTC
TRBJ2-7 | - | few | TRBV12-3/TRBV12-4 | CASSPYGETYEQYF | TGTGCCAGCAGTCCGTACGGAGAGACCTACGAGCAGTACTTC
TRBJ1-1 | - | few | TRBV12-3/TRBV12-4 | CASSLSGGPNTEAFF | TGTGCCAGCAGTTTATCAGGAGGGCCGAACACTGAAGCTTTCTTT
TRBJ2-7 | - | few | TRBV5-5 | CASGRGSHEQYF | TGTGCCAGCGGGAGAGGGAGCCACGAGCAGTACTTC
TRBJ2-7 | TRBD2 | few | TRBV5-1 | CASSVGLAGDEQYF | TGCGCCAGCAGCGTCGGACTAGCGGGAGACGAGCAGTACTTC
TRBJ2-7 | - | - | TRBV27 | CASSFFRGTQYKQYF | TGTGCCAGCAGTTTTTTCAGGGGTACCCAGTACAAGCAGTACTTC
TRBJ2-1 | - | few | TRBV12-3/TRBV12-4 | CASSLPNWYGSNNEQFF | TGTGCCAGCAGTTTACCCAATTGGTACGGGAGTAACAATGAGCAGTTCTTC
TRBJ2-1 | - | - | TRBV6-2/TRBV6-3 | CASSYGLRPTNEQFF | TGTGCCAGCAGTTACGGCTTACGGCCTACGAATGAGCAGTTCTTC
TRBJ2-7 | - | - | TRBV14 | CASSQGTKRSESIFSYEQYF | TGTGCCAGCAGCCAAGGGACGAAACGGTCAGAATCAATTTTCTCCTACGAGCAGTACTTC
TRBJ2-7 | - | few | TRBV10-3 | CAISGPIPEQYF | TGTGCCATCAGTGGACCGATCCCCGAGCAGTACTTC
TRBJ2-7 | - | few | TRBV20-1 | CSARPDQYEQYF | TGCAGTGCTAGACCAGACCAATACGAGCAGTACTTC
TRBJ1-2 | TRBD1 | few | TRBV10-3 | CAISVAGGIGYTF | TGTGCCATCAGTGTAGCAGGGGGCATCGGCTACACCTTC
TRBJ1-1 | - | - | TRBV20-1 | CSASLYRDGGEAFF | TGCAGTGCTAGCCTTTATCGGGACGGGGGTGAAGCTTTCTTT
TRBJ2-1 | TRBD2 | many | TRBV29-1 | CSASGTSSYNEQFF | TGCAGCGCATCCGGGACTAGCTCCTACAATGAGCAGTTCTTC
TRBJ1-3 | - | - | TRBV4-1 | CASSQVGYTIYF | TGCGCCAGCAGCCAAGTCGGGTACACCATATATTTT
TRBJ2-3 | - | few | TRBV6-5 | CASSYSLGGAGTDTQYF | TGTGCCAGCAGTTACTCCTTGGGGGGGGCCGGTACAGATACGCAGTATTTT
TRBJ1-5 | - | few | TRBV10-3 | CAISGTESNQPQHF | TGTGCCATCAGTGGGACAGAGAGCAATCAGCCCCAGCATTTT
TRBJ2-4 | - | - | TRBV7-8 | CASMGTQNIQYF | TGTGCCAGCATGGGCACCCAAAACATTCAGTACTTC
TRBJ2-5 | - | - | TRBV12-3/TRBV12-4 | CASSLMGSIGETQYF | TGTGCCAGCAGTTTGATGGGGTCTATTGGGGAGACCCAGTACTTC
TRBJ2-1 | TRBD2 | many | TRBV20-1 | CSASGLAGGNEQFF | TGCAGTGCGTCGGGACTAGCGGGAGGGAATGAGCAGTTCTTC
TRBJ2-1 | - | few | TRBV29-1 | CSSRAGLDNEQFF | TGCAGCTCGCGGGCGGGTTTGGACAATGAGCAGTTCTTC
TRBJ2-3 | - | - | TRBV25-1 | CASMETTAADTQYF | TGTGCCAGCATGGAGACAACTGCAGCAGATACGCAGTATTTT
TRBJ2-3 | TRBD2 | few | TRBV7-2 | CASSSLAGGFDTQYF | TGTGCCAGCAGCTCGCTAGCGGGGGGATTTGATACGCAGTATTTT
TRBJ1-2 | - | - | TRBV6-1 | CASSEYGAASGYTF | TGTGCCAGCAGTGAATATGGGGCGGCCAGTGGCTACACCTTC
TRBJ2-1 | TRBD1 | - | TRBV20-1 | CSAARGRGYNNEQFF | TGCAGTGCGGCTCGGGGCAGGGGGTACAACAATGAGCAGTTCTTC
TRBJ2-7 | - | - | TRBV27 | CATRDTFYEQYF | TGTGCCACCCGGGACACCTTCTACGAGCAGTACTTC
TRBJ2-3 | TRBD2 | few | TRBV5-6 | CASGAGTTRTDTQYF | TGTGCCAGCGGGGCTGGGACTACGCGCACAGATACGCAGTATTTT
TRBJ1-1 | - | - | TRBV9 | CASSVGGMNTEAFF | TGTGCCAGCAGCGTAGGGGGGATGAACACTGAAGCTTTCTTT
TRBJ2-7 | - | many | TRBV5-5 | CASSLGLGSSYEQYF | TGTGCCAGCAGCTTGGGATTGGGAAGCTCCTACGAGCAGTACTTC
TRBJ2-1 | - | few | TRBV5-6 | CASSPMGLPHEQFF | TGTGCCAGCAGTCCCATGGGACTTCCCCATGAGCAGTTCTTC
TRBJ2-7 | TRBD2 | - | TRBV11-3 | CASSLGLAGKSEQYF | TGTGCCAGCAGCTTGGGACTAGCGGGTAAGAGCGAGCAGTACTTC
TRBJ2-7 | - | few | TRBV7-2 | CASSSAWGPMYEQYF | TGTGCCAGCAGCTCCGCTTGGGGCCCAATGTACGAGCAGTACTTC
TRBJ2-3 | - | few | TRBV7-2 | CASSLEDTASNTQYF | TGTGCCAGCAGCTTAGAGGACACCGCAAGTAATACGCAGTATTTT
TRBJ2-3 | TRBD2 | - | TRBV24-1 | CATSDRTSGSTDTQYF | TGTGCCACCAGTGATCGGACTAGCGGGAGCACAGATACGCAGTATTTT
TRBJ2-3 | - | few | TRBV20-1 | CSARSPLDRGFYHPTDTQYF | TGCAGTGCTAGATCCCCGCTGGATAGAGGGTTTTATCATCCCACAGATACGCAGTATTTT
TRBJ2-4 | TRBD1 | few | TRBV29-1 | CSVEAQGQGVNIQYF | TGCAGCGTTGAAGCTCAAGGACAGGGGGTAAACATTCAGTACTTC
TRBJ1-2 | TRBD1 | - | TRBV5-1 | CASSLGSGDRGPTGTYGYTF | TGCGCCAGCAGCTTAGGGTCCGGGGACAGGGGGCCCACCGGCACCTATGGCTACACCTTC
TRBJ2-2 | - | - | TRBV20-1 | CSGTPLGGELFF | TGCAGTGGGACCCCACTAGGAGGGGAGCTGTTTTTT
TRBJ2-1 | - | - | TRBV20-1 | CSASVQGASAGGVYNEQFF | TGCAGTGCTAGTGTACAGGGGGCTTCAGCGGGGGGCGTTTACAATGAGCAGTTCTTC
TRBJ2-1 | - | - | TRBV7-9 | CASSFTINNEQFF | TGTGCCAGCAGCTTCACTATAAACAATGAGCAGTTCTTC